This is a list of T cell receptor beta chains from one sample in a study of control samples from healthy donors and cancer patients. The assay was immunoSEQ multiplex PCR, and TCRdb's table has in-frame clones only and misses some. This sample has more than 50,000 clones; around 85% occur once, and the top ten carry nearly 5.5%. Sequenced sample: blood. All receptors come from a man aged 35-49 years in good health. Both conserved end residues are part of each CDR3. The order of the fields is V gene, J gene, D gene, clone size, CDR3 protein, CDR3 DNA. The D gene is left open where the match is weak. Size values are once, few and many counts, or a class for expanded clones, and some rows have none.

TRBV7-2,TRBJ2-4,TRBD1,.,CASSLEDRGRQYF,TGTGCCAGCAGCTTAGAGGACAGGGGCAGACAGTACTTC
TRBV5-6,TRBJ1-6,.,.,CASSLGYMEGSYNSPLHF,TGTGCCAGCAGCTTGGGATACATGGAGGGTTCCTATAATTCACCCCTCCACTTT
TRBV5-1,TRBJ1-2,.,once,CASSPTGPYGYTF,TGCGCCAGCAGCCCCACAGGGCCCTATGGCTACACCTTC
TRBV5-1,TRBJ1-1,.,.,CASSLEGQPLNTEAFF,TGCGCCAGCAGCTTGGAGGGACAACCTTTGAACACTGAAGCTTTCTTT
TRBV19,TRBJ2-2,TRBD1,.,CASSWDRFYTGELFF,TGTGCCAGTAGCTGGGACAGATTCTACACCGGGGAGCTGTTTTTT
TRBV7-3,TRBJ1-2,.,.,CASSLAGYGYTF,TGTGCCAGCAGCTTAGCCGGCTATGGCTACACCTTC
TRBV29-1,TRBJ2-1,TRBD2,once,CSVGTSGYNEQFF,TGCAGCGTCGGGACTAGCGGTTACAATGAGCAGTTCTTC
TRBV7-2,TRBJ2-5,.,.,CASRDGSQETQYF,TGTGCCAGCAGAGATGGTAGCCAAGAGACCCAGTACTTC
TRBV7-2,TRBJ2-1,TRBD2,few,CASSILLAGASNEQFF,TGTGCCAGCAGCATTCTCCTAGCGGGAGCTTCGAATGAGCAGTTCTTC
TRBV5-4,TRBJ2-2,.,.,CASSPSPSSGNTGELFF,TGTGCCAGCAGCCCCAGTCCGAGTAGCGGGAACACCGGGGAGCTGTTTTTT
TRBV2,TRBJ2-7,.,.,CASSEGAGRQSEQYF,TGTGCCAGCAGTGAAGGGGCAGGCCGACAGAGCGAGCAGTACTTC
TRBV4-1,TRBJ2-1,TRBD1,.,CASSQERQGDNEQFF,TGCGCCAGCAGCCAAGAGCGACAGGGGGACAATGAGCAGTTCTTC
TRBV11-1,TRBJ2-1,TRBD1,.,CASSFRGQNNEQFF,TGTGCCAGCAGCTTCAGGGGGCAGAACAATGAGCAGTTCTTC
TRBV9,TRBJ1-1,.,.,CASSVGRALNTEAFF,TGTGCCAGCAGCGTAGGGAGAGCCCTGAACACTGAAGCTTTCTTT
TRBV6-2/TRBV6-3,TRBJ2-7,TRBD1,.,CASSWDRGYEQYF,TGTGCCAGCAGTTGGGACAGGGGCTACGAGCAGTACTTC
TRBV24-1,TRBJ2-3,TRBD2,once,CATSEAGVNTDTQYF,TGTGCCACCAGTGAAGCGGGGGTCAACACAGATACGCAGTATTTT
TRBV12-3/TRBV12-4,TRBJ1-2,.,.,CASSLNSRAAF,TGTGCCAGCAGCCTTAATTCCCGGGCCGCCTTC
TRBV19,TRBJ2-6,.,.,CASSIDLFAGTSSGANVLTF,TGTGCCAGTAGTATAGATTTGTTTGCGGGAACAAGCTCTGGGGCCAACGTCCTGACTTTC
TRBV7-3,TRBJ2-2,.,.,CASSLLGGMAGELFF,TGTGCCAGCAGCTTACTCGGCGGGATGGCTGGGGAGCTGTTTTTT
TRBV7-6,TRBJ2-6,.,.,CASSLVVKGPFSSGANVLTF,TGTGCCAGCAGCTTAGTAGTCAAGGGCCCTTTTAGCTCTGGGGCCAACGTCCTGACTTTC
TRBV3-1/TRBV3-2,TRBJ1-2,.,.,CASSQARGWSGYTF,TGTGCCAGCAGCCAAGCACGAGGGTGGTCTGGCTACACCTTC
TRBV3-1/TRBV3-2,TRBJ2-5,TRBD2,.,CASSQDYSGRAWETQYF,TGTGCCAGCAGCCAAGATTACAGCGGGAGGGCCTGGGAGACCCAGTACTTC
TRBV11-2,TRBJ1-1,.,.,CASTPGGVRTEAFF,TGTGCCAGCACCCCGGGTGGGGTTAGGACTGAAGCTTTCTTT
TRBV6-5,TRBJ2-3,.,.,CASSYGATQYF,TGTGCCAGCAGTTACGGCGCTACGCAGTATTTT
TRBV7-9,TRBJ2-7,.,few,CASGPDTTAYEQYF,TGTGCCAGCGGACCAGACACAACCGCCTACGAGCAGTACTTC
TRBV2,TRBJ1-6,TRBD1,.,CASSIGTGVSPLHF,TGTGCCAGCAGCATCGGGACAGGGGTGTCACCCCTCCACTTT
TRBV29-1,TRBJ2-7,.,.,CSVQIDWATPYEQYF,TGCAGCGTTCAGATCGATTGGGCTACTCCCTACGAGCAGTACTTC